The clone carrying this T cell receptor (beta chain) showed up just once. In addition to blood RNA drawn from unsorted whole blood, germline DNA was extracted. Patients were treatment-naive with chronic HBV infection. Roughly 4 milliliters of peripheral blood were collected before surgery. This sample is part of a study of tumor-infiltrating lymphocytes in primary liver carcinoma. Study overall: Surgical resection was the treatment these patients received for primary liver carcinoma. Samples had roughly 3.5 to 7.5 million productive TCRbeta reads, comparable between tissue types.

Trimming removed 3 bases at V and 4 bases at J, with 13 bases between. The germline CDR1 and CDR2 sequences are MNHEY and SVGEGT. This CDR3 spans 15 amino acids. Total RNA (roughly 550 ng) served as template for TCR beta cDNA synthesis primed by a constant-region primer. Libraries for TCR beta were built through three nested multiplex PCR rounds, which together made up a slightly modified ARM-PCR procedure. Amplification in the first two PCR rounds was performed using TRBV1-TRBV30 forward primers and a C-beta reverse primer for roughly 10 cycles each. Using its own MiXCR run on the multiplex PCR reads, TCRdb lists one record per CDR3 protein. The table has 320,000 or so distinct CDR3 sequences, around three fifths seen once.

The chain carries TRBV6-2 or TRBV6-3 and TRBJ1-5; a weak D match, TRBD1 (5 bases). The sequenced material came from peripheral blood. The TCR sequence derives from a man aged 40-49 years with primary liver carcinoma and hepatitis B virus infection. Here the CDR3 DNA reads TGTGCCAGCAGTTATTTCGACAGAAGGAATCAGCCCCAGCATTTT. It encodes CASSYFDRRNQPQHF.